The source of this TCR beta chain is a study of CD8 T cells in ankylosing spondylitis (TCRdb year 2017). Regarding the complete study: The study set out to find disease-linked TCR variants by profiling T cell receptor beta repertoires in ankylosing spondylitis patients and healthy donors. Peripheral blood samples were taken, and synovial fluid was additionally collected from ankylosing spondylitis patients. The full study cohort was made up of roughly 25 ankylosing spondylitis patients and about a hundred healthy donors. General findings and caveats noted by the study authors: Some TCR beta motif variants had previously been reported in synovial fluid and blood of reactive arthritis patients, which suggested common disease-initiation mechanisms. In peripheral blood, the disease-linked clones were found at relatively low frequencies and had a CD8+ phenotype. Significant enrichment of the disease-linked clones was reported in matched synovial fluid samples from ankylosing spondylitis patients. Blood from ankylosing spondylitis patients appeared to be characterized by a TCR beta motif composed of several highly homologous amino acid variants.

Comment on this clonotype: Its antigen is not yet known. Base qualities are missing; no much larger clone stands one base away.

Data came from an Illumina HiSeq 2500. TCR beta libraries were prepared by quantitative 5'-RACE with molecular barcodes. As for the original processing: A new computational method based on a probabilistic model of VDJ rearrangement was used to identify disease-linked TCR variants. TCRdb took the public reads, trimmed them with fastp at Q25, ran MiXCR for clone calling and kept in-frame beta chains. Every CDR3 protein is listed once, alongside the most common genes and DNA of its rows. These V and J calls derive from TCRdb rather than the authors' analysis. The sample data list 670,000 or so distinct CDR3 sequences, and 15% to 20% of these were observed just once. The ten most abundant clones make up 15% to 20% of the sample. The CDR3 goes from the cysteine to the phenylalanine over 14 residues. The only DNA kept is the CDR3, 42 bases in frame from the first base. The germline V gene (reference sequence) supplies CDR1 MNHEY and CDR2 SMNVEV. Relative to germline, V is 5 bases shorter and J is 5 bases shorter, with 13 bases between their ends.

Sequencing input: blood, either unsorted or a sorted T cell fraction (not recorded which). The clonotype originates from a male donor with ankylosing spondylitis. The chain was built from TRBV27 and TRBJ2-1; a tentative D match to TRBD2 spans 5 bases. The CDR3 region: CASSPGVAHNEQFF. The DNA sequence follows: TGTGCCAGCAGTCCCGGGGTAGCGCACAATGAGCAGTTCTTC.